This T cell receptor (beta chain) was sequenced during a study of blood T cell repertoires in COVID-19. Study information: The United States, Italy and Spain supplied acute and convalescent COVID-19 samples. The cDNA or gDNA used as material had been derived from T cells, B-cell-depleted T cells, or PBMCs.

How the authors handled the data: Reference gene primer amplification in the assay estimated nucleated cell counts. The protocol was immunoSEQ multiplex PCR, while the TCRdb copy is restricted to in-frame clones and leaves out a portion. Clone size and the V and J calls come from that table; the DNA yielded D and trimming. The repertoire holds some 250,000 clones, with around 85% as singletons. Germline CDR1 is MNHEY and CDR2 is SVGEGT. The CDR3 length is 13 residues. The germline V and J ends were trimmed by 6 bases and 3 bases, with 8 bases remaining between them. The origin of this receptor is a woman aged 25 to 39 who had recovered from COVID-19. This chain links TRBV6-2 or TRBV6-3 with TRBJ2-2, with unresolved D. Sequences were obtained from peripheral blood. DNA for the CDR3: TGTGCCAGCAGCCCCCTCCACACCGGGGAGCTGTTTTTT. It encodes CASSPLHTGELFF.